This paragraph reports one T cell receptor (beta chain). Its antigen is unknown. Base qualities are missing; no much larger clone stands one base away. This record comes from a study of T cells after yellow fever vaccination (dated by TCRdb to about 2019). Describing the broader study: The SMART-Seq v4 Ultra Low Input RNA kit was used to prepare libraries from fractions with low cell numbers. To track T-cell clones before and after primary and booster YFV17D yellow fever vaccination, bulk TCR alpha and beta repertoires were sequenced longitudinally. Two healthy male donors made up the cohort, one aged 18 to 29 years and the other aged 30 to 40 years. Blood was collected at multiple timepoints before and after primary and secondary immunization, and bulk PBMC replicates and cell subsets were isolated. The paper as a whole reports these results and caveats: A small share of clonotypes was detected in both CD4 and CD8 compartments, with the overlap likely arising from convergent recombination. Because the study included only a couple of donors, the extent to which the findings can be generalized is limited. Most clones expanded after primary vaccination were re-detected after the booster (about 96% of CD4 and around 88% of CD8), suggesting broad memory maintenance. FACS-sorted repertoires could contain abundant contaminating clonotypes from the bulk population, so computational filtering was required. The secondary T-cell response was weaker than the primary response but faster, peaking on day 5 instead of day 15.

Sequencing was performed on an Illumina NovaSeq 6000. TCR cDNA was synthesized by 5'RACE template switching, through which a universal primer site and unique molecular identifiers were introduced. cDNA synthesis was primed from both the TCR alpha and TCR beta constant segments. Library amplification involved two PCR steps, and the second step added sample barcodes and sequencing adapters. Sequencing of the libraries was done on either Illumina HiSeq 2500 (2x100 bp) or NovaSeq (2x150 bp). The study's own analysis went as follows. MIGEC handled demultiplexing of reads and collapsing into UMI consensus sequences, while MiXCR performed V(D)J alignment. Clonotypes responding to the vaccine were identified with edgeR on replicate PBMC samples, with the criteria of FDR below 0.01 and a log2 fold change above 5 up to day 15. CD4 or CD8 identity was assigned to each bulk clonotype according to whether the clonotype was present at higher abundance in the sequenced CD4 repertoire or the sequenced CD8 repertoire. TCRdb cleaned the public reads at Q25 with fastp, built clones with MiXCR and kept in-frame beta chains. One record per CDR3 amino acid sequence lists the most common genes and DNA. The V and J calls shown here were made by TCRdb, not taken from the authors' results. The sample table holds hundreds of thousands of distinct CDR3 sequences, of which roughly 3.5% were seen once. The top ten clonotypes cover around 20% of the sample.

From the cysteine through the phenylalanine, the CDR3 covers 15 amino acids. Here the CDR3 DNA is all that survives: 45 bases in frame from base 1. Trimming costs V 2 bases and J 2 bases, and their ends lie 10 bases apart. Via the germline V gene (reference sequence), CDR1 is LGHDT and CDR2 YNNKEL. The treatment or condition label corresponds to: live attenuated yellow fever vaccine strain. At each blood-draw timepoint, two biological replicates of bulk PBMCs were obtained. A standard Ficoll-Paque protocol was used to isolate PBMCs from peripheral blood. TriZol was used to extract RNA from bulk PBMCs, from CD4 and CD8 fractions, and from dextramer-positive and dextramer-negative fractions.

The chain links TRBV3-1 with TRBJ2-1; a tentative D call is TRBD1 (5 bases match). The sample was PBMCs, taken on the day of the yellow fever booster vaccination. This receptor was identified in a man younger than 35 who received the YFV17D yellow fever vaccine. Read as DNA, the sequence is TGTGCCAGCAGCCAAAGAAGGGGTACCTACAATGAGCAGTTCTTC. Its protein product is CASSQRRGTYNEQFF.